The present T cell receptor beta chain was sequenced within a study of blood T cell repertoires in COVID-19 (dated by TCRdb to 2020 to 2022). For the study in its entirety: Samples covering the acute and convalescent phases of COVID-19 were provided by collaborators in the United States, Italy and Spain. The prospective study material was composed of cDNA or gDNA derived from T cells, B-cell-depleted T cells, or PBMCs. Deeply sampled blood TCRbeta repertoires from subjects exposed to, actively infected with, or recovered from COVID-19 were included in the dataset. The repertoires were released in a freely available public database meant as a resource for research on the immune response to SARS-CoV-2. Samples came from the ongoing ImmuneRACE study (first 160 participants) plus 1,254 subjects from 6 global collaborators. The sample metadata nearly always contained a de-identified subject ID, COVID-19 status, age in years and sex. HLA class I and class II types, where available, came from metadata supplied by the sample provider rather than from assay-based typing. Here is what the overall study found, with its caveats: Clinical and demographic metadata were provided uncurated, with the amount varying by source and participant.

The immunoSEQ Assay, a bias-controlled multiplex PCR, was used to amplify TCRbeta CDR3 regions from genomic DNA. In the authors' own workflow: Within the assay, amplification of reference gene primers was used to estimate how many nucleated cells each sample contained. To quantify the absolute abundance of each unique TCRbeta CDR3 rearrangement, sequence reads were collapsed and filtered. For each sample, productive Simpson clonality was calculated as the square root of Simpson's diversity index over productive rearrangements. TCRdb carries this immuneACCESS record with in-frame sequences only. Its versions omit some clonotypes, under half of them owing to an unresolved V gene in the studies checked, with the rest unexplained. That table gives V, J and clone size, and the DNA gave D and trimming. This sample is represented by under 200,000 clones; approximately 87% of them were singletons. 9.5% to 12% of the sample comes from the top ten.

In this sample, this clone turned up once. Its antigen is not yet known. The record has no base qualities; no much larger clone is one base away. One collaborating source in Seattle enrolled patients while the patients were actively infected and followed the patients over time throughout the course of disease. Whole blood was collected in K2EDTA tubes by collaborating institutions according to the institutions' own protocols. For TCRbeta analysis, collaborator samples were shipped as frozen whole blood, as isolated PBMCs, or as DNA extracted from either sample type. The sample was peripheral blood. This clonotype was obtained from a woman aged 55-69 years with COVID-19, enrolled during active disease.

In nucleotides, the sequence is TGTGCCAGCAGCGTAGCTGGGCTAGCGGGAGGATCAGTGTTGACAGATACGCAGTATTTT. Translated, this gives CASSVAGLAGGSVLTDTQYF. The V gene is TRBV9 and the J gene is TRBJ2-3, with 11 bases matching TRBD2. V ends up 0 bases short and J 3 bases short, with an unmatched junction base count of 15. For CDR1 and CDR2, the germline V gene lists SGDLS and YYNGEE. The CDR3 holds 20 amino acids from the cysteine to the phenylalanine. The entry retains the CDR3 DNA only, 60 bases that are in frame from base 1.